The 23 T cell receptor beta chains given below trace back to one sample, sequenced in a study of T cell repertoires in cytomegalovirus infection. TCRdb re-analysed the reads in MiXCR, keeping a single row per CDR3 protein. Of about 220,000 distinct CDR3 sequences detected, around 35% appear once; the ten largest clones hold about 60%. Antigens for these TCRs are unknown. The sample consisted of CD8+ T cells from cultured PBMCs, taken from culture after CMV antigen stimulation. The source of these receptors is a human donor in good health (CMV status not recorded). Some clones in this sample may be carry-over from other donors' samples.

CDR3 protein: CASSQEPSGQGAFGYTF. CDR3 DNA sequence: TGCGCCAGCAGCCAAGAGCCCTCTGGACAGGGGGCCTTTGGCTACACCTTC. The J gene is TRBJ1-2, the V gene TRBV4-1, with 11 nucleotides matching TRBD1. The germline CDR1 and CDR2 sequences are MGHRA and YSYEKL. The trim removed 0 bases at V and 7 bases at J, leaving 10 bases unmatched. The CDR3 extends over 17 amino acids.

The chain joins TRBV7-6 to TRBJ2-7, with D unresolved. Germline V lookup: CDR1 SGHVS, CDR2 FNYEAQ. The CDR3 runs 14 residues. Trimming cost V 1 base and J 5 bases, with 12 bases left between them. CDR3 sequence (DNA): TGTGCCAGCAGCTTAGAGGCTATCGTAGACGAGCAGTACTTC. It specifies CASSLEAIVDEQYF.

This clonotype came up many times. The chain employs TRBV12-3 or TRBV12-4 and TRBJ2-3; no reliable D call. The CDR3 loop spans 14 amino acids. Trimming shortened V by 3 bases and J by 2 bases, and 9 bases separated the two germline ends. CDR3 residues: CASSFSGPTDTQYF. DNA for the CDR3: TGTGCCAGCAGTTTCTCCGGGCCCACAGATACGCAGTATTTT.

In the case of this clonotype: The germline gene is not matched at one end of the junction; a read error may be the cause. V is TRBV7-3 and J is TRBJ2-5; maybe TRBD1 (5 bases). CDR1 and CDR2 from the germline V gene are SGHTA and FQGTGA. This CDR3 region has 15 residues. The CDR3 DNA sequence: TGTGCCAGAAGCTCGACAGTCTGGGGACAAGAGACCCAGTACTTC. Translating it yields CARSSTVWGQETQYF. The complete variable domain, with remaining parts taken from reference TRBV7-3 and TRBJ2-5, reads GAGVSQTPSNKVTEKGKYVELRCDPISGHTALYWYRQSLGQGPEFLIYFQGTGAADDSGLPNDRFFAVRPEGSVSTLKIQRTERGDSAVYLCARSSTVWGQETQYFGPGTRLLVL.

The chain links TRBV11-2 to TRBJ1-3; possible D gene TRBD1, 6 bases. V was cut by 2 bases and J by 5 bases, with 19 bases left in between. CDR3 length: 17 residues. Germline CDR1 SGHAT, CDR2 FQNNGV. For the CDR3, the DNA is TGTGCCAGCAGCTTATGGGCTGGACAGACAAAGCGAAACACCATATATTTT. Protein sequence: CASSLWAGQTKRNTIYF. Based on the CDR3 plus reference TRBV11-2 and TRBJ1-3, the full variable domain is EAGVAQSPRYKIIEKRQSVAFWCNPISGHATLYWYQQILGQGPKLLIQFQNNGVVDDSQLPKDRFSAERLKGVDSTLKIQPAKLEDSAVYLCASSLWAGQTKRNTIYFGEGSWLTVV.

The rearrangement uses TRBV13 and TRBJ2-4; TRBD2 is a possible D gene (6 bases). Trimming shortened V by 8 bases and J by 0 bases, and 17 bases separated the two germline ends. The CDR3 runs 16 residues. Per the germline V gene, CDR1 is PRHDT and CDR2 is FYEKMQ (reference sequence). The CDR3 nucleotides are TGTGCCAGCGGAGGGGCAGGTCCTCTAGCCAAAAACATTCAGTACTTC. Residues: CASGGAGPLAKNIQYF.

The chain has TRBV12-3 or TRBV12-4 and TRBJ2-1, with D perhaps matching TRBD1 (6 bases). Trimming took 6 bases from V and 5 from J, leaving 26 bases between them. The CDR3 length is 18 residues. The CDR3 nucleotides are TGTGCCAGCAGGGGGCTGGACAGTCTATCAACAGATAACAATGAGCAGTTCTTC. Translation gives CASRGLDSLSTDNNEQFF.

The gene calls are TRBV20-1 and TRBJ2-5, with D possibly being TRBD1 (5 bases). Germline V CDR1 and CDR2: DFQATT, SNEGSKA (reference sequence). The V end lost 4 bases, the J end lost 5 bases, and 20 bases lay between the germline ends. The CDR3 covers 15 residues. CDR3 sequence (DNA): TGCAGTGCTAAGATTCATTTCAGGGTGGGGGAGACCCAGTACTTC. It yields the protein CSAKIHFRVGETQYF.

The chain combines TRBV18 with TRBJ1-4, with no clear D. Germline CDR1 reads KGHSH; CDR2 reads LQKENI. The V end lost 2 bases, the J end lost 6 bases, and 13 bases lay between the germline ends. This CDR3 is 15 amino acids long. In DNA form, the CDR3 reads TGTGCCAGCTCACCAAAGGAGGGTGGAGATGAAAAACTGTTTTTT. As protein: CASSPKEGGDEKLFF.

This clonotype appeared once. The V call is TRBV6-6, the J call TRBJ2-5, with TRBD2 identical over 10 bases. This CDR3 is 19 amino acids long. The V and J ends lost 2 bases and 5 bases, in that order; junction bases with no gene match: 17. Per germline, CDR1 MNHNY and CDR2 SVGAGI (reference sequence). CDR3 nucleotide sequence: TGTGCCAGCAGTTACGAGGCGGAGAGTAGCGGGGGGCCAGGGGAGACCCAGTACTTC. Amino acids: CASSYEAESSGGPGETQYF.

The CDR3 DNA sequence: TGTGCCAGCAGCTCCCCCGGGACCGAGACCTACGAGCAGTACTTC. Its protein is CASSSPGTETYEQYF. The chain links TRBV7-9 to TRBJ2-7; D possibly matches TRBD1 or TRBD2 (5 bases each). Germline-derived CDR1 and CDR2 are SEHNR and FQNEAQ (reference sequence). This CDR3 has 15 residues. Trimming removed 4 bases at V and 2 bases at J, with 15 bases between.

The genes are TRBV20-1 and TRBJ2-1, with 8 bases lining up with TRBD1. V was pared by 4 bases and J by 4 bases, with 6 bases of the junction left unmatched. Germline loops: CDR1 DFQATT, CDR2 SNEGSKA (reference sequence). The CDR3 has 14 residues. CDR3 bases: TGCAGTGCTATTAAGGACAGGGATTACAATGAGCAGTTCTTC. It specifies CSAIKDRDYNEQFF.

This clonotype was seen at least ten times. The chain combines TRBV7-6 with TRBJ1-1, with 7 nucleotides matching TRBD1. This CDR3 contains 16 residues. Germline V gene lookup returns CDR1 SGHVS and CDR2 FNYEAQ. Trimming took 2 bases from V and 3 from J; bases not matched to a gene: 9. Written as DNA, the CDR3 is TGTGCCAGCAGCTTAATCCCCGACAGGGATCACACTGAAGCTTTCTTT. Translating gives CASSLIPDRDHTEAFF.

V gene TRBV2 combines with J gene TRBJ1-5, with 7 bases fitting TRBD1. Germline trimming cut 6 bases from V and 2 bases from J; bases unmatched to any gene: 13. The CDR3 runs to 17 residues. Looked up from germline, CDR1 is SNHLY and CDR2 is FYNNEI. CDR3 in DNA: TGTGCCAGCAGCCCCCTGACAGGGCTGGGCGGCAATCAGCCCCAGCATTTT. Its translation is CASSPLTGLGGNQPQHF.

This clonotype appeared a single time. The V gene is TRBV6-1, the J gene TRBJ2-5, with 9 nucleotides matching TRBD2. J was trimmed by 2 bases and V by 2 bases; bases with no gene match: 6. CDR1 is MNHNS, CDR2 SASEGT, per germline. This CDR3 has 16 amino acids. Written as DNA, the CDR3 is TGTGCCAGCAGTGAAAGCCCTAGCGGGGAGCAAGAGACCCAGTACTTC. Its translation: CASSESPSGEQETQYF.

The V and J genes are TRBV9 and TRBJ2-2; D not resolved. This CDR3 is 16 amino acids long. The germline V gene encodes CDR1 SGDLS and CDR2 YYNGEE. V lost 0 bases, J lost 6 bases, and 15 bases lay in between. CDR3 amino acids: CASSVGGVPVAGELFF. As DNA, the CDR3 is TGTGCCAGCAGCGTAGGGGGTGTACCAGTGGCCGGGGAGCTGTTTTTT.

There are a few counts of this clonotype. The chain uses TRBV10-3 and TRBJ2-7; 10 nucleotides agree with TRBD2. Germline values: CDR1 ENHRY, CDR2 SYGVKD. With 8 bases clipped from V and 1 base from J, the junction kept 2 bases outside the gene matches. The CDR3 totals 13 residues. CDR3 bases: TGTGCCATCTGGACTAGCGGATCCTACGAGCAGTACTTC. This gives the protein CAIWTSGSYEQYF.

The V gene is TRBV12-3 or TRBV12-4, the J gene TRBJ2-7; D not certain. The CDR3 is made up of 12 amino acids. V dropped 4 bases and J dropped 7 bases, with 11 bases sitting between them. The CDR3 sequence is CASSSDLGEQYF. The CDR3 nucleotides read TGTGCCAGCAGTTCAGACTTGGGAGAGCAGTACTTC.

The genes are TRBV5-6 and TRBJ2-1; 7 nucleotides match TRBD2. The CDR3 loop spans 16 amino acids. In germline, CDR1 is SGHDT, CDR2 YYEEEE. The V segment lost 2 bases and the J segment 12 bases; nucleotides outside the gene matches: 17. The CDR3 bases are TGTGCCAGCAGCTTCGGCCGGGAGGTCACAATGATAGGGCAGTTCTTC. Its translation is CASSFGREVTMIGQFF.

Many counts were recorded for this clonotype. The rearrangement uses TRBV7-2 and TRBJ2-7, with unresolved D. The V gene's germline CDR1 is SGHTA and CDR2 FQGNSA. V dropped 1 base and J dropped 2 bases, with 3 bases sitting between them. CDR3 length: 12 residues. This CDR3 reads CASSLGAYEQYF. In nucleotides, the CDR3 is TGTGCCAGCAGCTTAGGGGCCTACGAGCAGTACTTC.

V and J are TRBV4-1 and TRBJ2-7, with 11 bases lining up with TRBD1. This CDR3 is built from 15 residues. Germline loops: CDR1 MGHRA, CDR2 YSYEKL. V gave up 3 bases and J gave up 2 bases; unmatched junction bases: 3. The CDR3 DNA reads TGCGCCAGCAGCCAGGGGACAGGGGGAACCTACGAGCAGTACTTC. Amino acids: CASSQGTGGTYEQYF.

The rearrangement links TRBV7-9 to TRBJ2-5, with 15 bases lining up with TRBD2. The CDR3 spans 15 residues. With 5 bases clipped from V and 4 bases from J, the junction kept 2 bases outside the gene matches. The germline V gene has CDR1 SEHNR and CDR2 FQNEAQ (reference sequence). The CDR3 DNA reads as TGTGCCAGCAGCGAGGGACTAGCGGGAGGAGAGACCCAGTACTTC. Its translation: CASSEGLAGGETQYF.

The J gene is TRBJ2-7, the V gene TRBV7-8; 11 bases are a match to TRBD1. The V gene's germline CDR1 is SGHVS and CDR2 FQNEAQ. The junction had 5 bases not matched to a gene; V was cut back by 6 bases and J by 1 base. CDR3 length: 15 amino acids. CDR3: CASRSGTGGSYEQYF. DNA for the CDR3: TGTGCCAGCAGGTCCGGGACAGGGGGATCCTACGAGCAGTACTTC.